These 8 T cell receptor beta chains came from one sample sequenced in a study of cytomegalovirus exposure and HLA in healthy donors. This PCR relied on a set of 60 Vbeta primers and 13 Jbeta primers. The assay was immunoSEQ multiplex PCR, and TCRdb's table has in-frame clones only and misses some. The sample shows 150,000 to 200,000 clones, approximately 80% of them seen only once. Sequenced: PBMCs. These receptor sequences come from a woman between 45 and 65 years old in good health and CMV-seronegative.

CDR3 in DNA: TGTGCCAGCAGCCCTAGCACAGATACGCAGTATTTT. Encoded protein: CASSPSTDTQYF. This rearrangement joins TRBV5-8 to TRBJ2-3; no clear D gene. The CDR3 covers 12 residues. Germline CDR1 and CDR2: SGHTS and YDEGEE. The V end lost 4 bases, the J end lost 0 bases, and 3 bases lay between the germline ends.

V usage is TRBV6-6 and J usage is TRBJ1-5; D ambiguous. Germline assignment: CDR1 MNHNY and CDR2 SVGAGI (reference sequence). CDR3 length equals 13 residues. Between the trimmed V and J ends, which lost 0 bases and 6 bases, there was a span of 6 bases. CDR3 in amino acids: CASSYSGSQPQHF. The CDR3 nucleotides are TGTGCCAGCAGTTACTCAGGGAGTCAGCCCCAGCATTTT.

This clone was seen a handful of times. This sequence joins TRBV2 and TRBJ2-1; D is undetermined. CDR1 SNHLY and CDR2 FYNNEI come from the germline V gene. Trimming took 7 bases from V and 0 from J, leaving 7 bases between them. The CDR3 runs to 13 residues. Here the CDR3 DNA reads TGTGCCAGCATCGGTAGCTCCTACAATGAGCAGTTCTTC. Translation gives CASIGSSYNEQFF. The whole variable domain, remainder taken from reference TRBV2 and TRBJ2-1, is EPEVTQTPSHQVTQMGQEVILRCVPISNHLYFYWYRQILGQKVEFLVSFYNNEISEKSEIFDDQFSVERPDGSNFTLKIRSTKLEDSAMYFCASIGSSYNEQFFGPGTRLTVL.

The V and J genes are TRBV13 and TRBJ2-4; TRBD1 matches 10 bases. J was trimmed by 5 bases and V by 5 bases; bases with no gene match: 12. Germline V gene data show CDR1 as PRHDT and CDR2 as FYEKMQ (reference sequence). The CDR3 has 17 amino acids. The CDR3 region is CASSRATGGAGENIQYF. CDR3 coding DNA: TGTGCCAGCAGCCGAGCGACAGGGGGCGCTGGGGAAAACATTCAGTACTTC.

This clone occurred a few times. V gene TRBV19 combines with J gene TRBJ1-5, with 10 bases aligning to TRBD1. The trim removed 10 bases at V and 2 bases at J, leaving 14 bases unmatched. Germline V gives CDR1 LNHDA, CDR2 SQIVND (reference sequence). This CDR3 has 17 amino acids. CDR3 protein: CATTRTGGVLGNQPQHF. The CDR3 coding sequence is TGTGCCACTACGAGGACAGGGGGTGTTTTAGGCAATCAGCCCCAGCATTTT.

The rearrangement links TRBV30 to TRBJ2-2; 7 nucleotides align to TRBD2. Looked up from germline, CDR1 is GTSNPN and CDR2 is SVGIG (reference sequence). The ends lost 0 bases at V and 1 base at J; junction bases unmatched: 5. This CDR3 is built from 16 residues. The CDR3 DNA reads TGTGCCTGGAGTGTATGGGCTAGCGGGAACACCGGGGAGCTGTTTTTT. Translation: CAWSVWASGNTGELFF.

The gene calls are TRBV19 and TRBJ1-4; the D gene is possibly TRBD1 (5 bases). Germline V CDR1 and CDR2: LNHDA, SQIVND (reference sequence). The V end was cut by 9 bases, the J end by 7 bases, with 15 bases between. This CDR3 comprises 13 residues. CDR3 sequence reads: CASGGGVREKLFF. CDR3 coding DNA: TGTGCCAGCGGGGGAGGGGTTCGTGAAAAACTGTTTTTT. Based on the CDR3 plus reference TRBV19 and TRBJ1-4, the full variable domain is DGGITQSPKYLFRKEGQNVTLSCEQNLNHDAMYWYRQDPGQGLRLIYYSQIVNDFQKGDIAEGYSVSREKKESFPLTVTSAQKNPTAFYLCASGGGVREKLFFGSGTQLSVL.

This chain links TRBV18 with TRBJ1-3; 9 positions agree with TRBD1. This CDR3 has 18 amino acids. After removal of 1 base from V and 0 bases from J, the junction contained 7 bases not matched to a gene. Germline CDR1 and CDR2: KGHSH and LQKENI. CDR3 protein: CASSPLSGTGSSGNTIYF. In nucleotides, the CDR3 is TGTGCCAGCTCACCACTCTCAGGGACAGGGTCCTCTGGAAACACCATATATTTT. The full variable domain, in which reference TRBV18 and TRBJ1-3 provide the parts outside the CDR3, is NAGVMQNPRHLVRRRGQEARLRCSPMKGHSHVYWYRQLPEEGLKFMVYLQKENIIDESGMPKERFSAEFPKEGPSILRIQQVVRGDSAAYFCASSPLSGTGSSGNTIYFGEGSWLTVV.